These 10 T cell receptor beta chains came from one sample sequenced in a study of control samples from healthy donors and cancer patients. Profiling relied on immunoSEQ multiplex PCR, and the TCRdb table lists in-frame clones only, not all of them. Of tens of thousands of clones listed, approximately 88% are singletons. The specimen was PBMCs. The receptors here all came from a woman aged 45-59 years with lung cancer.

The chain links TRBV12-3 or TRBV12-4 to TRBJ1-2; D uncertain. This CDR3 is built from 13 residues. The V and J ends lost 3 bases and 5 bases respectively, with 10 bases between them. The CDR3 DNA reads as TGTGCCAGCAGTTTGGGCAGGACGTATGGCTACACCTTC. Translated: CASSLGRTYGYTF.

In this sample, this clone turned up a few times. This rearrangement joins TRBV7-2 to TRBJ1-1; D is ambiguous. The length of the CDR3 is 13 residues. The germline CDR1 and CDR2 sequences are SGHTA and FQGNSA. V was shortened by 5 bases and J by 3 bases, with 10 bases between the two germline ends. The CDR3 DNA reads TGTGCCAGCAGCCGCCCCGTTTACACTGAAGCTTTCTTT. This sequence encodes CASSRPVYTEAFF.

The chain uses TRBV4-1 and TRBJ2-7; 7 nucleotides line up with TRBD1. Germline trimming cut 0 bases from V and 6 bases from J; bases unmatched to any gene: 14. The CDR3 runs 17 residues. Per the germline V gene, CDR1 is MGHRA and CDR2 is YSYEKL. CDR3 nucleotides: TGCGCCAGCAGCCAAGAAGGAGTCTGGGACAGTGTCTTCGAGCAGTACTTC. Its translation is CASSQEGVWDSVFEQYF.

V and J are TRBV7-9 and TRBJ1-2; D is uncertain. Germline V gene lookup returns CDR1 SEHNR and CDR2 FQNEAQ (reference sequence). There are 14 residues in the CDR3. V lost 1 base and J lost 8, with 14 bases in between. The CDR3 bases are TGTGCCAGCAGCTTAGTCCGCGTAGATCGAGGCTACACCTTC. Its protein is CASSLVRVDRGYTF. Full variable domain (missing parts from reference TRBV7-9 and TRBJ1-2): DTGVSQNPRHKITKRGQNVTFRCDPISEHNRLYWYRQTLGQGPEFLTYFQNEAQLEKSRLLSDRFSAERPKGSFSTLEIQRTEQGDSAMYLCASSLVRVDRGYTFGSGTRLTVV.

DNA of the CDR3: TGTGCCAGCAGGACAGGGGGCGGTAATCAGCCCCAGCATTTT. It specifies CASRTGGGNQPQHF. The rearrangement joins TRBV2 to TRBJ1-5; 10 positions agree with TRBD1. The CDR3 is made up of 14 amino acids. The germline V gene encodes CDR1 SNHLY and CDR2 FYNNEI. J gave up 4 bases and V 6 bases, and 3 bases lay outside the gene matches.

Written as DNA, the CDR3 is TGTGCCACCAGCAGAGATCCCGACAGAAGGAATTCACCCCTCCACTTT. It encodes CATSRDPDRRNSPLHF. The chain combines TRBV15 with TRBJ1-6, with a possible D match to TRBD1 (5 bases). Trimming pared 0 bases from V and 7 bases from J, leaving 13 bases between. In germline, CDR1 is LNHNV, CDR2 YYDKDF (reference sequence). This CDR3 has 16 residues.

The chain links TRBV20-1 to TRBJ1-4; D is unresolved. V lost 3 bases and J lost 0, with 8 bases in between. The CDR3 runs to 14 residues. Germline V gene sequence: CDR1 DFQATT, CDR2 SNEGSKA (reference sequence). CDR3 in DNA: TGCAGTGCTAGTATCGGTGCAACTAATGAAAAACTGTTTTTT. It encodes CSASIGATNEKLFF.

About this clone: Other DNA sequences within the sample encode an identical CDR3. This chain joins TRBV19 and TRBJ1-6; D might be TRBD1 (6 bases). The CDR3 sequence is 15 residues long. The ends were cut back, 2 bases at V and 9 bases at J, with 14 bases in the middle. Per germline, CDR1 LNHDA and CDR2 SQIVND (reference sequence). CDR3 coding DNA: TGTGCCAGTAGTATACAAGGGGGAATCGGTTCACCCCTCCACTTT. Amino acid sequence: CASSIQGGIGSPLHF.

The gene calls are TRBV29-1 and TRBJ1-4; D uncertain. Germline CDR1 and CDR2: SQVTM and ANQGSEA. This CDR3 contains 13 residues. Deletions cut 5 bases from V and 8 bases from J, with 15 bases between. CDR3 sequence reads: CSVFKEGGEKLFF. CDR3 coding DNA: TGCAGCGTTTTTAAGGAGGGTGGAGAAAAACTGTTTTTT.

The J gene is TRBJ1-2, the V gene TRBV19; D is undetermined. The germline gives CDR1 LNHDA, CDR2 SQIVND (reference sequence). This CDR3 contains 13 residues. Trimming pared 6 bases from V and 3 bases from J, leaving 11 bases between. The CDR3 spells CASSIKPYYGYTF. CDR3 bases: TGTGCCAGTAGCATAAAACCATACTATGGCTACACCTTC.